These 31 T cell receptor beta chains came from one sample sequenced in a study of technical replicates of blood from a few donors. Clones were sequenced by immunoSEQ multiplex PCR, and TCRdb holds only the in-frame ones, with some missing. The sample records 55,000 to 75,000 clones, approximately 84% being singletons. The sample was PBMCs. Every receptor here comes from a human donor in good health. Some clones in this sample may be carry-over from other donors' samples.

The V gene is TRBV7-2, the J gene TRBJ2-3; D might be TRBD2 (5 bases). There are 15 residues in the CDR3. Germline-derived CDR1 and CDR2 are SGHTA and FQGNSA. Trimming removed 4 bases at V and 7 bases at J, with 18 bases between. This CDR3 is CASSSVWAGGYTQYF. DNA for the CDR3: TGTGCCAGCAGCTCAGTTTGGGCGGGCGGTTATACGCAGTATTTT.

V usage is TRBV5-1 and J usage is TRBJ2-5; no definite D call. V gave up 0 bases and J gave up 2 bases, with 8 bases separating them. The CDR3 consists of 14 residues. Germline-derived CDR1 and CDR2 are SGHRS and YFSETQ. CDR3 in amino acids: CASSLGAVQETQYF. The CDR3 coding sequence is TGCGCCAGCAGCTTGGGGGCTGTACAAGAGACCCAGTACTTC.

The chain recombines TRBV6-5 with TRBJ1-2, with 7 bases lining up with TRBD1. The J segment lost 5 bases and the V segment lost 6 bases, leaving 12 bases of the junction unmatched. CDR3 length equals 15 residues. Germline-derived CDR1 and CDR2 are MNHEY and SVGAGI. The CDR3 here is CASSPDRPLLYGYTF. CDR3 sequence (DNA): TGTGCCAGCAGCCCGGACAGGCCCCTACTTTATGGCTACACCTTC.

V usage is TRBV4-1 and J usage is TRBJ2-7, with 8 bases aligning to TRBD1. CDR1 MGHRA and CDR2 YSYEKL come from the germline V gene. The junction had 3 bases not matched to a gene; V was cut back by 2 bases and J by 3 bases. CDR3 length equals 14 residues. The CDR3 region has the DNA TGCGCCAGCAGCCAAAATACAGGGGGCTACGAGCAGTACTTC. It specifies CASSQNTGGYEQYF.

The table lists this clone with a few counts. The chain has TRBV10-3 and TRBJ1-1; possibly TRBD1 for D (6 bases). This CDR3 spans 13 amino acids. V gave up 10 bases and J gave up 0 bases, with 12 bases separating them. CDR1 ENHRY and CDR2 SYGVKD come from the germline V gene. The CDR3 bases are TGTGCCACCTCGACAGGAATGAACACTGAAGCTTTCTTT. Its translation is CATSTGMNTEAFF.

The genes are TRBV13 and TRBJ1-6, with no clear D. Trimming cost V 3 bases and J 0 bases, with 9 bases left between them. The CDR3 length is 16 residues. Germline values: CDR1 PRHDT, CDR2 FYEKMQ (reference sequence). CDR3 bases: TGTGCCAGCAGCTTTGCTCTGAGCTCCTATAATTCACCCCTCCACTTT. Translated, it gives CASSFALSSYNSPLHF.

The chain couples TRBV29-1 to TRBJ2-7, with 8 bases fitting TRBD1. V shed 0 bases, J shed 3 bases, and the junction held 4 bases outside the gene matches. The CDR3 is 14 amino acids. Looked up from germline, CDR1 is SQVTM and CDR2 is ANQGSEA. The CDR3 loop reads CSVEDRTGNYEQYF. DNA for the CDR3: TGCAGCGTTGAAGATCGGACAGGGAACTACGAGCAGTACTTC.

The rearrangement uses TRBV19 and TRBJ1-2; tentative D call: TRBD1 (5 bases). Germline loops: CDR1 LNHDA, CDR2 SQIVND (reference sequence). Trimming pared 6 bases from V and 4 bases from J, leaving 9 bases between. This CDR3 has 12 amino acids. For the CDR3, the DNA is TGTGCCAGTAGGACAGACACCTATGGCTACACCTTC. Amino acids: CASRTDTYGYTF.

The V gene is TRBV4-2, the J gene TRBJ2-3; TRBD2 aligns across 11 bases. This CDR3 has 17 residues. With 2 bases clipped from V and 5 bases from J, the junction kept 9 bases outside the gene matches. The germline V gene encodes CDR1 LGHNA and CDR2 YNFKEQ. This CDR3 reads CASSQTRLAGLVDTQYF. CDR3 sequence (DNA): TGTGCCAGCAGCCAAACCCGACTAGCGGGGCTAGTAGATACGCAGTATTTT.

This clone has a handful of counts. The chain uses TRBV28 and TRBJ2-7; 16 bases are a match to TRBD2. V lost 4 bases, J lost 4 bases, and 22 bases stayed unmatched. The germline CDR1 and CDR2 sequences are MDHEN and SYDVKM. The CDR3 sequence is 22 residues long. The CDR3 nucleotides read TGTGCCAGCAGTTCTATATACAAGGGTGGGACTAGCGGGGGGGCGATCGGTTACGAGCAGTACTTC. It is translated as CASSSIYKGGTSGGAIGYEQYF.

V is TRBV9 and J is TRBJ2-1; TRBD2 matches 13 bases. The CDR3 loop spans 18 amino acids. Germline V lookup: CDR1 SGDLS, CDR2 YYNGEE. V was clipped by 0 bases and J by 3 bases; unmatched bases: 6. This CDR3 reads CASSVATGLAGVYNEQFF. CDR3 DNA: TGTGCCAGCAGCGTAGCTACAGGACTAGCGGGAGTCTACAATGAGCAGTTCTTC.

This clone has more than one count but fewer than ten. The rearrangement uses TRBV4-2 and TRBJ1-4, with 8 bases that match TRBD1. CDR3 length: 16 amino acids. The V and J ends lost 2 bases and 7 bases, in that order; junction bases with no gene match: 9. Germline assignment: CDR1 LGHNA and CDR2 YNFKEQ. The chain's CDR3 is CASSQTKTGGFEKLFF. Here the CDR3 DNA reads TGTGCCAGCAGCCAAACCAAAACAGGGGGGTTTGAAAAACTGTTTTTT.

The chain combines TRBV6-1 with TRBJ2-6, with a possible D match to TRBD2 (5 bases). Germline V gene data show CDR1 as MNHNS and CDR2 as SASEGT. The ends were cut back, 6 bases at V and 0 bases at J, with 9 bases in the middle. The CDR3 is 15 residues long. The CDR3 is CASRLDYSGANVLTF. CDR3 coding DNA: TGTGCCAGCAGGCTTGACTACTCTGGGGCCAACGTCCTGACTTTC.

On this clone itself: Mismatch with germline at one junction end may stem from a read error. The V and J genes are TRBV11-2 and TRBJ2-7; D is perhaps TRBD2 (5 bases). CDR1 and CDR2 from the germline V gene are SGHAT and FQNNGV. The CDR3 is 12 amino acids. For the CDR3, the DNA is TGTGCCAGCAGCCCGTACCCCGGCTTGGGGAGTTTC. It specifies CASSPYPGLGSF. The variable domain in full, completed from reference TRBV11-2 and TRBJ2-7, reads EAGVAQSPRYKIIEKRQSVAFWCNPISGHATLYWYQQILGQGPKLLIQFQNNGVVDDSQLPKDRFSAERLKGVDSTLKIQPAKLEDSAVYLCASSPYPGLGSFGPGTRLTVT.

In DNA, the CDR3 is TGTGCCAGCATCGGGACAGGGGGCGAGCAGTACTTC. Translating gives CASIGTGGEQYF. This chain uses TRBV2 with TRBJ2-7; 11 positions agree with TRBD1. V was clipped by 7 bases and J by 6 bases; unmatched bases: 2. Per germline, CDR1 SNHLY and CDR2 FYNNEI. The CDR3 has 12 residues. The entire variable domain, with the rest obtained from reference TRBV2 and TRBJ2-7, is as follows: EPEVTQTPSHQVTQMGQEVILRCVPISNHLYFYWYRQILGQKVEFLVSFYNNEISEKSEIFDDQFSVERPDGSNFTLKIRSTKLEDSAMYFCASIGTGGEQYFGPGTRLTVT.

V gene TRBV5-1 combines with J gene TRBJ2-5; D is ambiguous. The length of the CDR3 is 16 residues. Trimming shortened V by 0 bases and J by 1 base, and 13 bases separated the two germline ends. Per germline, CDR1 SGHRS and CDR2 YFSETQ. CDR3 residues: CASSLGAEEIQETQYF. CDR3 DNA: TGCGCCAGCAGCTTGGGGGCAGAAGAAATCCAAGAGACCCAGTACTTC.

The V and J genes are TRBV5-4 and TRBJ2-1, with 8 bases lining up with TRBD1. From germline, CDR1 is SGHNT and CDR2 YYREEE (reference sequence). With 6 bases clipped from V and 3 bases from J, the junction kept 11 bases outside the gene matches. The CDR3 runs to 16 residues. The chain's CDR3 is CASNLRGTGLYNEQFF. In DNA, the CDR3 is TGTGCCAGCAACCTTCGCGGGACAGGACTCTACAATGAGCAGTTCTTC.

The rearrangement uses TRBV29-1 and TRBJ2-1; 7 positions agree with TRBD2. This CDR3 contains 16 residues. Germline CDR1 reads SQVTM; CDR2 reads ANQGSEA. After removal of 2 bases from V and 1 base from J, the junction contained 8 bases not matched to a gene. The CDR3 DNA is TGCAGCGTTGAAACGGGGCTAGCGGATTCCTACAATGAGCAGTTCTTC. Translating it yields CSVETGLADSYNEQFF.

The chain recombines TRBV7-3 with TRBJ2-1; possible D gene TRBD1, 7 bases. The CDR3 sequence is 15 residues long. Germline V lookup: CDR1 SGHTA, CDR2 FQGTGA. V lost 5 bases, J lost 8 bases, and 19 bases lay in between. This chain's CDR3 is CASSPRGGGTDEQFF. The CDR3 coding sequence is TGTGCCAGCAGCCCCCGAGGGGGCGGGACGGATGAGCAGTTCTTC.

Only one count was recorded for this clone. CDR3 region: CASKHGSKNEKLFF. The CDR3 nucleotides read TGTGCCAGCAAACACGGGTCTAAGAATGAAAAACTGTTTTTT. The chain employs TRBV6-5 and TRBJ1-4; no firm D call. The CDR3 length is 14 residues. Deletions cut 7 bases from V and 5 bases from J, with 14 bases between. The V gene's germline CDR1 is MNHEY and CDR2 SVGAGI.

The V gene is TRBV5-1, the J gene TRBJ2-1, with TRBD1 identical over 7 bases. Trimming cost V 0 bases and J 4 bases; bases outside gene matches: 4. Germline V CDR1 and CDR2: SGHRS, YFSETQ. This CDR3 is 15 amino acids long. Written as DNA, the CDR3 is TGCGCCAGCAGCTTGGAAGGGGGCGAATACAATGAGCAGTTCTTC. The encoded protein is CASSLEGGEYNEQFF.

The chain carries TRBV29-1 and TRBJ1-2, with 9 bases identical to TRBD1. Per the germline V gene, CDR1 is SQVTM and CDR2 is ANQGSEA. J gave up 2 bases and V 1 base, and 8 bases lay outside the gene matches. The CDR3 covers 16 residues. CDR3 in DNA: TGCAGCGTTGAAGGGTCCCGGACAGGGGTGAACTATGGCTACACCTTC. Its protein product is CSVEGSRTGVNYGYTF.

V is TRBV30 and J is TRBJ2-3, with 7 bases fitting TRBD2. CDR1 is GTSNPN and CDR2 is SVGIG in the germline V gene (reference sequence). V shed 8 bases, J shed 5 bases, and the junction held 13 bases outside the gene matches. The CDR3 consists of 14 residues. The CDR3 sequence: CAVRASGAGDTQYF. In DNA, the CDR3 is TGTGCCGTTAGGGCTAGCGGTGCTGGAGATACGCAGTATTTT.

The V and J genes are TRBV19 and TRBJ1-1; the D is unclear. The V end lost 7 bases, the J end lost 1 base, and 10 bases lay between the germline ends. The CDR3 loop spans 13 amino acids. CDR1 is LNHDA, CDR2 SQIVND, per germline (reference sequence). The CDR3 region is CASKTGTNTEAFF. CDR3 nucleotides: TGTGCCAGTAAAACCGGTACGAACACTGAAGCTTTCTTT.

This chain uses TRBV30 with TRBJ2-7; 10 bases agree with TRBD2. This CDR3 region has 14 residues. Germline trimming cut 2 bases from V and 5 bases from J; bases unmatched to any gene: 6. Germline assignment: CDR1 GTSNPN and CDR2 SVGIG (reference sequence). The DNA for the CDR3 is TGTGCCTGGAGTAGAGTAGCGGGAGGCAACGAGCAGTACTTC. Its translation is CAWSRVAGGNEQYF.

CDR3 residues: CASSSSSGRGYEQYF. The CDR3 nucleotides read TGTGCCAGCAGCTCCTCTAGCGGGAGAGGTTACGAGCAGTACTTC. This sequence joins TRBV7-9 and TRBJ2-7; 10 positions agree with TRBD2. CDR1 and CDR2 (germline): SEHNR, FQNEAQ (reference sequence). CDR3 length: 15 residues. J lost 4 bases, V lost 4 bases, and 7 bases had no gene match. The whole variable domain, filled in from reference TRBV7-9 and TRBJ2-7, reads DTGVSQNPRHKITKRGQNVTFRCDPISEHNRLYWYRQTLGQGPEFLTYFQNEAQLEKSRLLSDRFSAERPKGSFSTLEIQRTEQGDSAMYLCASSSSSGRGYEQYFGPGTRLTVT.

This clone appeared once. CDR3 in amino acids: CASSFQAGEYNEQFF. The CDR3, as DNA: TGTGCCAGTAGTTTCCAAGCGGGCGAGTACAATGAGCAGTTCTTC. This chain uses TRBV19 with TRBJ2-1, with D tentatively TRBD2 (6 bases). Germline CDR1 is LNHDA and CDR2 is SQIVND (reference sequence). The CDR3 spans 15 residues. Between the trimmed V and J ends, which lost 5 bases and 4 bases, there was a span of 15 bases.

This clone has only a few counts. The chain carries TRBV4-2 and TRBJ2-5, with 8 bases fitting TRBD2. The CDR3 extends over 16 amino acids. The J segment lost 0 bases and the V segment lost 5 bases, leaving 8 bases of the junction unmatched. Germline V gene sequence: CDR1 LGHNA, CDR2 YNFKEQ. CDR3 in amino acids: CASSLVLAGYQETQYF. DNA for the CDR3: TGTGCCAGCAGCTTGGTTTTAGCGGGGTACCAAGAGACCCAGTACTTC.

This chain links TRBV5-4 with TRBJ2-7, with 7 bases lining up with TRBD1. V lost 4 bases and J lost 0; bases outside the gene matches: 4. This CDR3 spans 14 amino acids. CDR1 and CDR2 (germline): SGHNT, YYREEE (reference sequence). The CDR3 is CASSTTGVSYEQYF. The CDR3 nucleotides read TGTGCCAGCAGCACCACAGGGGTCTCCTACGAGCAGTACTTC. The full variable domain, its missing parts supplied by reference TRBV5-4 and TRBJ2-7, is ETGVTQSPTHLIKTRGQQVTLRCSSQSGHNTVSWYQQALGQGPQFIFQYYREEENGRGNFPPRFSGLQFPNYSSELNVNALELDDSALYLCASSTTGVSYEQYFGPGTRLTVT.

This chain links TRBV27 with TRBJ2-5; 9 nucleotides line up with TRBD1. V was pared by 5 bases and J by 5 bases, with 12 bases of the junction left unmatched. Germline V lookup: CDR1 MNHEY, CDR2 SMNVEV (reference sequence). The CDR3 length is 16 residues. CDR3 DNA: TGTGCCAGCAGTCAAGTTCCCGGGACAGGGCAGGAGACCCAGTACTTC. This encodes CASSQVPGTGQETQYF.

This chain joins TRBV2 and TRBJ1-5, with D perhaps matching TRBD1 (5 bases). Germline V lookup: CDR1 SNHLY, CDR2 FYNNEI. This CDR3 is 18 amino acids long. Trimming removed 5 bases from V and 0 bases from J, with 20 bases in between. The CDR3 sequence: CASSNSPGLSYSNQPQHF. The CDR3 bases are TGTGCCAGCAGTAACTCTCCGGGACTATCTTATAGCAATCAGCCCCAGCATTTT.